One and the same sample provided the 8 T cell receptor beta chains below, sequenced in a study of blood T cells in healthy people across ages. Using a J-beta primer mix together with a sample-barcoded 5' primer, a second PCR was run for roughly 7 to 11 cycles. A single record per CDR3 protein comes from TCRdb applying MiXCR to the 5' RACE reads. The table has hundreds of thousands of distinct CDR3 sequences, about a quarter seen once. These data were also filed under a second study, of T cells of mothers and their children.

Sequences were obtained from blood. The receptor set was obtained from a boy aged 5-17 years in good health.

This clonotype came up many times. The DNA of the CDR3 is TGTGCCAGCAGTTTCACGGGAGCGGGATACTACGAGCAGTACTTC. Amino acid sequence: CASSFTGAGYYEQYF. The chain carries TRBV28 and TRBJ2-7; TRBD2 aligns across 7 bases. CDR1 MDHEN and CDR2 SYDVKM come from the germline V gene. The CDR3 has 15 residues. The junction had 8 bases not matched to a gene; V was cut back by 3 bases and J by 3 bases.

This chain connects TRBV12-3 or TRBV12-4 to TRBJ2-5; D is unresolved. The DNA end is a closer match to TRBJ2-7, so the J assignment may be wrong. The CDR3 length is 14 residues. In nucleotides, the CDR3 is TGTGCCAGCAGTTTTCTCTCCCTGGGGTACGAGCAGTACTTC. This translates into CASSFLSLGYEQYF.

V usage is TRBV7-9 and J usage is TRBJ2-4; D not resolved. The CDR3 length is 13 residues. Germline-derived CDR1 and CDR2 are SEHNR and FQNEAQ (reference sequence). V lost 1 base and J lost 5, with 6 bases in between. This chain's CDR3 is CASSLGHENIQYF. The CDR3 region has the DNA TGTGCCAGCAGCTTAGGTCACGAAAACATTCAGTACTTC.

This clonotype has a handful of counts. The V gene is TRBV5-4, the J gene TRBJ2-1, with 8 bases aligning to TRBD2. The germline gives CDR1 SGHNT, CDR2 YYREEE (reference sequence). V was pared by 0 bases and J by 5 bases, with 4 bases of the junction left unmatched. This CDR3 comprises 15 residues. The CDR3 loop is CASSLAGTRHNEQFF. The CDR3, as DNA: TGTGCCAGCAGCTTGGCCGGGACTAGGCACAATGAGCAGTTCTTC.

This clonotype was detected a few times. This rearrangement joins TRBV11-2 to TRBJ2-7; D might be TRBD1 (6 bases). The germline gives CDR1 SGHAT, CDR2 FQNNGV. V was trimmed by 1 base and J by 5 bases, leaving 12 bases between them. This CDR3 is 14 amino acids long. DNA of the CDR3: TGTGCCAGCAGCTTAGGGACAGCCTTGAACGAGCAGTACTTC. As protein: CASSLGTALNEQYF.

A few counts support this clonotype. V gene TRBV28 combines with J gene TRBJ1-5; possible D gene TRBD1, 6 bases. The CDR3 loop spans 12 amino acids. V lost 8 bases and J lost 6, with 11 bases in between. Germline CDR1 is MDHEN and CDR2 is SYDVKM. DNA for the CDR3: TGTGCCAGCCGGAGGGGGGTTCAGCCCCAGCATTTT. Translated: CASRRGVQPQHF.

This clonotype has a count of ten or more. J is TRBJ2-5 and V is TRBV6-6; D is possibly TRBD1 (7 bases). The CDR3 has 15 amino acids. Trimming cost V 1 base and J 6 bases, with 15 bases left between them. Germline CDR1 is MNHNY and CDR2 is SVGAGI (reference sequence). This CDR3 is CASSYLVSGGKTQYF. CDR3 bases: TGTGCCAGCAGTTACTTAGTTTCAGGGGGGAAGACCCAGTACTTC.

In this sample, this clonotype turned up a few times. V and J are TRBV18 and TRBJ1-4, with D unclear. The germline CDR1 and CDR2 sequences are KGHSH and LQKENI. The CDR3 is 13 amino acids. Between the trimmed V and J ends, which lost 2 bases and 4 bases, there was a span of 5 bases. The CDR3 nucleotides are TGTGCCAGCTCACCAGCCGTTAATGAAAAACTGTTTTTT. It yields the protein CASSPAVNEKLFF.